These 2 T cell receptor beta chains were all obtained from the same sample, sequenced in a study of OX40 agonist ivuxolimab in advanced cancers. TCRdb's table, derived via immunoSEQ multiplex PCR, lists solely in-frame clones and lacks some. The sample has roughly 110,000 clones; under 95% are singletons. Sequences were derived from CD4+ or CD8+ T cells sorted from blood, sampled in a trial of the OX40 agonist ivuxolimab. Every receptor here comes from an adult with an advanced solid tumor such as melanoma, head and neck, liver or kidney cancer.

This clone was counted a single time. V is TRBV6-1 and J is TRBJ1-5; 12 bases fit TRBD1. This CDR3 spans 16 amino acids. CDR1 is MNHNS, CDR2 SASEGT, per germline. V lost 4 bases to trimming and J lost 8 bases; unmatched junction nucleotides: 9. CDR3 loop: CASSVKGQGAGKPQHF. CDR3 coding DNA: TGTGCCAGCAGTGTAAAGGGACAGGGGGCGGGTAAGCCCCAGCATTTT.

V and J are TRBV2 and TRBJ2-7, with TRBD1 matching over 10 bases. Trimming took 1 base from V and 2 from J; bases not matched to a gene: 8. This CDR3 is built from 17 residues. Germline CDR1 is SNHLY and CDR2 is FYNNEI. The CDR3 DNA sequence: TGTGCCAGCAGTGAAGACTTAGGGACAGGGGCGACCTACGAGCAGTACTTC. Protein sequence: CASSEDLGTGATYEQYF.